The clone carrying this T cell receptor (beta chain) showed up just a few times. Conversion of TCR transcripts into cDNA relied on 5'RACE template switching, which added a universal primer site and UMIs. One entry per CDR3 protein results from TCRdb running MiXCR on the 5' RACE reads. The table records 40,000 to 55,000 distinct CDR3 sequences, 6.5% to 8% of them present only once. The data originate from a study of T cells after yellow fever vaccination. Notes on the study in general: A small share of clonotypes appeared in both CD4 and CD8 compartments. The study noted that FACS-sorted repertoires could contain abundant clonotypes contaminating from the bulk population.

The specimen comprised CD8+ T cells not binding an NS4B(214-222) dextramer, sorted from PBMCs, sampled roughly 46 days after the first yellow fever vaccination. The source of this sequence is a man between 18 and 35 years old who received the YFV17D yellow fever vaccine.

The CDR3 sequence: CASSPPGPYPLNYEQYF. The CDR3, as DNA: TGTGCCAGCTCACCACCCGGGCCTTATCCCCTAAACTACGAGCAGTACTTC. The J gene is TRBJ2-7, the V gene TRBV18; D uncertain. V was cut by 0 bases and J by 3 bases, with 18 bases left in between. Germline CDR1 reads KGHSH; CDR2 reads LQKENI. The CDR3 contains 17 residues.